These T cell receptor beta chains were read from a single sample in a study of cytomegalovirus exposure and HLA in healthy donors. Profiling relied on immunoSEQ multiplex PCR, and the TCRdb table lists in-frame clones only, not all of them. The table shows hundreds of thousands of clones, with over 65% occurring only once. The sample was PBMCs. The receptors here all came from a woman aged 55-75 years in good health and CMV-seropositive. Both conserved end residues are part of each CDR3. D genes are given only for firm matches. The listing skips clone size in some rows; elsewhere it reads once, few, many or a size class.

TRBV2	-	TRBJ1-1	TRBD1	TGTGCCAGCAGAGTGGACAGGGGGTACACTGAAGCTTTCTTT	CASRVDRGYTEAFF
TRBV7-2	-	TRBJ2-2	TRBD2	TGTGCCAGCAGCTTCTGGCGGGGGGGGTCCGGGGAGCTGTTTTTT	CASSFWRGGSGELFF
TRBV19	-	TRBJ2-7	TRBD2	TGTGCCAGTGGACTAGCGGGAGCCTACGAGCAGTACTTC	CASGLAGAYEQYF
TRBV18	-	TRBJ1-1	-	TGTGCCAGCTCACCCGACACCGGGAACACTGAAGCTTTCTTT	CASSPDTGNTEAFF
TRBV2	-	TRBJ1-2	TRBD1	TGTGCCAGCAGGGAAGGGACAGTTCCCTATGGCTACACCTTC	CASREGTVPYGYTF
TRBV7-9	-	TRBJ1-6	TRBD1	TGTGCCAGCAGCTCTAAGGACAGGGCCCCTAATTCACCCCTCCACTTT	CASSSKDRAPNSPLHF
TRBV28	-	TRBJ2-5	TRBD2	TGTGCCAGCAGCAACTTAGCGGGTCCCGGGACCCAGTACTTC	CASSNLAGPGTQYF
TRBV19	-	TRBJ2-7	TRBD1	TGTGCCAGTAGTATGGGGACAGGTCGGGAGCAGTACTTC	CASSMGTGREQYF
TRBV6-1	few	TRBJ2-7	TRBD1	TGTGCCAGCAGTCTGAGAACCGGGACAGCCTACGAGCAGTACTTC	CASSLRTGTAYEQYF
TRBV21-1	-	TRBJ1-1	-	TGTGCCAGCAGCAAAGACGAGCCAGGTAAAACTGAAGCTTTCTTT	CASSKDEPGKTEAFF
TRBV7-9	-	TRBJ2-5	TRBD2	TGTGCCAGCATCTCGGGATTTTTCTCATTAGCGGGAGTCCAAGAGACCCAGTACTTC	CASISGFFSLAGVQETQYF
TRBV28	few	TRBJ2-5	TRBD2	TGTGCCAGCAGTAGGACTAGCGGGGATCAAGAGACCCAGTACTTC	CASSRTSGDQETQYF
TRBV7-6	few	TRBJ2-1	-	TGTGCCAGCAGCTTAGACCTAGCGTTAAGCTCCTACAATGAGCAGTTCTTC	CASSLDLALSSYNEQFF
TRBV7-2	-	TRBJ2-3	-	TGTGCCAGCAGCGGACAGCCGGGACGATCTAAAGATACGCAGTATTTT	CASSGQPGRSKDTQYF
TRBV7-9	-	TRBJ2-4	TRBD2	TGTGCCAGCAGCTTAGGGCTAGCGGGGACCAAAAACATTCAGTACTTC	CASSLGLAGTKNIQYF
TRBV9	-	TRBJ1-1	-	TGTGCCAGCAGCGTAACAGGGTTCACTGAAGCTTTCTTT	CASSVTGFTEAFF
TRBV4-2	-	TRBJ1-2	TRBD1	TGTGCCAGCAGTCCCACCGGGACAGGGGGCGATGGCTACACCTTC	CASSPTGTGGDGYTF
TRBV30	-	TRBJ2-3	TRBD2	TGTGCCTGGAGCGCGGGGGGTAGCACAGATACGCAGTATTTT	CAWSAGGSTDTQYF
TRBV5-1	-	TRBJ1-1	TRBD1	TGCGCCAGCAGCTTGGAAGGGACAGGCCGAGCGGCTTTCTTT	CASSLEGTGRAAFF
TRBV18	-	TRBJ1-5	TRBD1	TGTGCCAGCTCGGACAGGGGGGACAATCAGCCCCAGCATTTT	CASSDRGDNQPQHF
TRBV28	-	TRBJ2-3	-	TGTGCCAGCAGTTCACAGGGAAGGAGCACAGATACGCAGTATTTT	CASSSQGRSTDTQYF
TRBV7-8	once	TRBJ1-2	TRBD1	TGTGCCAGCAGCTTAGCGAGAGGCCAGGGGGCGCGTCTGACGGGGGGCTACACCTTC	CASSLARGQGARLTGGYTF
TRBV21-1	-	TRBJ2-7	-	TGTGCCAGCAGCAAAGGAACGGGGTATCCGTACGAGCAGTACTTC	CASSKGTGYPYEQYF
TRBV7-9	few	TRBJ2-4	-	TGTGCCAGCAGCCTTGGAGCGCAACTAGCCAAAAACATTCAGTACTTC	CASSLGAQLAKNIQYF
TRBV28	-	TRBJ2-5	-	TGTGCTATATCCAAGGGGGGGTTATCGGAGACCCAGTACTTC	CAISKGGLSETQYF
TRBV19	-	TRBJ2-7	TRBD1	TGTGCCAGCGCACCGGACAGGGGGAGGGAGCAGTACTTC	CASAPDRGREQYF
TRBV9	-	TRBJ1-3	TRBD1	TGTGCCAGCAGCGCGACAGGGTTTGGAAACACCATATATTTT	CASSATGFGNTIYF
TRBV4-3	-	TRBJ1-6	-	TGCGCCAGCAGCCAGACAGGCTCGCTGAGCTCCTATAATTCACCCCTCCACTTT	CASSQTGSLSSYNSPLHF
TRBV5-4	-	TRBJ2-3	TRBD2	TGTGCCAGCAGCGCCGCGGGAGGAAGCACAGATACGCAGTATTTT	CASSAAGGSTDTQYF
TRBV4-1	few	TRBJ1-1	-	TGCGCCAGCAGGGCCACGAACACTGAAGCTTTCTTT	CASRATNTEAFF
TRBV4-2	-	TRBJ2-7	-	TGTGCCAGCAGCCCAGCCCTCGGGGAATCCAACGAGCAGTACTTC	CASSPALGESNEQYF
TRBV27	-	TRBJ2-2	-	TGTGCCAGCAGTCTGTTAGCGAGCACCGGGGAGCTGTTTTTT	CASSLLASTGELFF
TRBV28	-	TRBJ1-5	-	TGTGCCAGCAGTTCGGCAGGGTATCAGCCCCAGCATTTT	CASSSAGYQPQHF
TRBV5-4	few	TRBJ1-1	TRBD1	TGTGCCAGCAGCCCAGGGACAGGGCCGAACACTGAAGCTTTCTTT	CASSPGTGPNTEAFF
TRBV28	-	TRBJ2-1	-	TGTGCCAGCAGTTTAGTGGTAGCCCTTCCCGAGCAGTTCTTC	CASSLVVALPEQFF
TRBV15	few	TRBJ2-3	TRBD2	TGTGCCACCAGCAGAGGTAGCGGGAGGGCTGGTACGCAGTATTTT	CATSRGSGRAGTQYF
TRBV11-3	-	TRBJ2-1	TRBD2	TGTGCCAGCAGCCTAGGACTAGCGGGGTCTGCTGAGCAGTTCTTC	CASSLGLAGSAEQFF
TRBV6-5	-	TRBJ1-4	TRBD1	TGTGCCAGCAGTTACTCTTGGACAGGGGATGAAAAACTGTTTTTT	CASSYSWTGDEKLFF
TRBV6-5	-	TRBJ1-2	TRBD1	TGTGCCAGCAGCCATACAGGGGACTATGGCTACACCTTC	CASSHTGDYGYTF
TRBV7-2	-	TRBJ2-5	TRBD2	TGTGCCAGCAGCAAGGGGAGTGCGGGGGGGCTGGAGACCCAGTACTTC	CASSKGSAGGLETQYF
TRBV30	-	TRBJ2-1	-	TGTGCCTGGAGTGCGACTAGTCGTCGTGGTGAGCAGTTCTTC	CAWSATSRRGEQFF
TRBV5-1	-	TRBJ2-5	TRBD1	TGCGCCAGCAGCTTCACAGGGGTTGGGCGGTATGAGACCCAGTACTTC	CASSFTGVGRYETQYF
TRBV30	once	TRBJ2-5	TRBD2	TGTGCCTGGAGTGTCCTAGCGGGTCGGCAAGAGACCCAGTACTTC	CAWSVLAGRQETQYF
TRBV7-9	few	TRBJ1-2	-	TGTGCCAGCAGCTTAGCCACAGCATCCCTTTATGGCTACACCTTC	CASSLATASLYGYTF
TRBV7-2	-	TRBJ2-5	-	TGTGCGTCGGGGGTGTCGGAGACCCAGTACTTC	CASGVSETQYF
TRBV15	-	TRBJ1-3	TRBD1	TGTGCCACCAGCAGGCCAGGGGGCTTATCTGGAAACACCATATATTTT	CATSRPGGLSGNTIYF
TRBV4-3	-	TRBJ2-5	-	TGCGCCAGCAGCCAAGGACTGGCAGAGACCCAGTACTTC	CASSQGLAETQYF
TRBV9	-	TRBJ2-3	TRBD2	TGTGCCAGCAGCGTAGTCGGGGGGGGCCGTCCAGATACGCAGTATTTT	CASSVVGGGRPDTQYF
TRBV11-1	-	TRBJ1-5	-	TGTGCCAGCAGCCCCTCGGGACAACAGCCCCAGCATTTT	CASSPSGQQPQHF
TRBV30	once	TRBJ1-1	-	TGTGCCTTGACAGGAACCCTTCTTCTGAACACTGAAGCTTTCTTT	CALTGTLLLNTEAFF
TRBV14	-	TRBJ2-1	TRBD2	TGTGCCAGCAGCCAAGATAGTAGCGGGGGGGCCCATGAGCAGTTCTTC	CASSQDSSGGAHEQFF
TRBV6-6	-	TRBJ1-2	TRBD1	TGTGCCAGCAGTTATGGACAGGGTGCCTCTGGCTACACCTTC	CASSYGQGASGYTF
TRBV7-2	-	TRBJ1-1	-	TGTGCCAGCAGCTTAGCTCAGGGATGGGCTGAAGCTTTCTTT	CASSLAQGWAEAFF
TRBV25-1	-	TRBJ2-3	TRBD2	TGTGCCAGCAGTTTACTAGCGGGAGAGACAGATACGCAGTATTTT	CASSLLAGETDTQYF
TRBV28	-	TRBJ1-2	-	TGTGCCAGCAGAAAAACAGTAAACTATGGCTACACCTTC	CASRKTVNYGYTF